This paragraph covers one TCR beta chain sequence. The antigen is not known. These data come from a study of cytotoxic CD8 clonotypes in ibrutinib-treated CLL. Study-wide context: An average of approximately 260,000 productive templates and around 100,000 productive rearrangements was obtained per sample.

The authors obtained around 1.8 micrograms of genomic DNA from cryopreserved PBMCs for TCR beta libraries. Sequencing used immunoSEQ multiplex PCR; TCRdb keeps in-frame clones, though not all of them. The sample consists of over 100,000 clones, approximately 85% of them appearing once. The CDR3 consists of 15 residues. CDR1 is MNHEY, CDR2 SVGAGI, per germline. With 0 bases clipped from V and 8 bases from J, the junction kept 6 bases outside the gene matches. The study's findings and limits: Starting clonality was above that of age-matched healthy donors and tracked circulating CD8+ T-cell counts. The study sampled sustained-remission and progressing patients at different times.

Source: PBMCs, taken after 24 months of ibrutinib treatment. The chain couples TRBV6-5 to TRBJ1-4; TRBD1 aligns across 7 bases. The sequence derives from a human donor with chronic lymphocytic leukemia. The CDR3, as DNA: TGTGCCAGCAGTTACTCCGGGAACAGGGGCGAAAAACTGTTTTTT. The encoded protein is CASSYSGNRGEKLFF.